This entry is about one TCR beta chain. Its antigen remains unknown. Total RNA extraction produced at least 5.5 micrograms (per sample) for the study. CDR3 length: 13 residues. Per the germline V gene, CDR1 is SQVTM and CDR2 is ANQGSEA. These data originate in a study of blood T cells in healthy people across ages. Regarding the study as a whole: It was found that TCR beta diversity correlated strongly with the percentage of naive T cells.

The authors ran a second PCR of roughly 6 to 12 cycles using a sample-barcoded 5' primer and a J-beta primer mix. TCRdb re-analysed the 5' RACE reads in MiXCR, keeping a single row per CDR3 protein. Of under 2,000,000 distinct CDR3 sequences in the sample, roughly 50% were seen once. The sample taken for sequencing was blood. This clonotype was obtained from a woman aged 40 to 50 in good health. This sequence joins TRBV29-1 and TRBJ2-7; weak D call: TRBD1 (7 bases). The DNA of the CDR3 is TGCAGTGCTAGGAGGGGGCAGGGCTACGAGCAGTACTTC. As protein: CSARRGQGYEQYF.